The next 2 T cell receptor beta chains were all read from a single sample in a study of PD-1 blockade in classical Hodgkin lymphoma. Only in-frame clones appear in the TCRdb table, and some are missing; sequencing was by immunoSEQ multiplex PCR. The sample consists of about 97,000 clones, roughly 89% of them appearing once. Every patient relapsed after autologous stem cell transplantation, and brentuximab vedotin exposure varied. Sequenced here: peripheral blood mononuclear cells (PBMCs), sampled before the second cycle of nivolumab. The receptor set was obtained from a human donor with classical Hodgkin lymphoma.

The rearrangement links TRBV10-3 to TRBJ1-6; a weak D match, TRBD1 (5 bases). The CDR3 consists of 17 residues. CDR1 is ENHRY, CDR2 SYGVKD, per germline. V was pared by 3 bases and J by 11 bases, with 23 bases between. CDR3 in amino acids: CAISDNTGTDGSAPLHF. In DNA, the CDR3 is TGTGCCATCAGTGACAACACCGGGACGGACGGTTCAGCACCCCTCCACTTT.

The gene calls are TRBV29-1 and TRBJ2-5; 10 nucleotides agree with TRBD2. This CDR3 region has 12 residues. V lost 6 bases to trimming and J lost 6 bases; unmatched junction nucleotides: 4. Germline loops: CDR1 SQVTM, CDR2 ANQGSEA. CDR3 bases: TGCAGCGTCTCTAGCGGGGGCCAGACCCAGTACTTC. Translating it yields CSVSSGGQTQYF.